One and the same sample provided the 2 T cell receptor beta chains below, sequenced in a study of blood T cell repertoires in COVID-19. Profiled with immunoSEQ multiplex PCR; TCRdb holds only in-frame clones, not every one. The sample lists 250,000 to 350,000 clones; 84% were seen once. Input material: peripheral blood. All receptors derive from a human donor with COVID-19, enrolled during active disease. The donor label of this sample is uncertain.

The V gene is TRBV2, the J gene TRBJ2-3; TRBD2 might be the D (7 bases). The CDR3 runs to 15 residues. V gave up 6 bases and J gave up 3 bases, with 16 bases separating them. CDR1 SNHLY and CDR2 FYNNEI come from the germline V gene. CDR3 protein: CASRGGRAYTDTQYF. The CDR3 DNA sequence: TGTGCCAGCAGAGGGGGGAGGGCCTATACAGATACGCAGTATTTT.

The V call is TRBV7-2, the J call TRBJ1-3; D is possibly TRBD1 (5 bases). Germline V gene data show CDR1 as SGHTA and CDR2 as FQGNSA. The germline V and J ends were trimmed by 2 bases and 0 bases, with 11 bases remaining between them. The CDR3 contains 16 residues. The CDR3 DNA is TGTGCCAGCAGCTTAAATGCAGGGAACTCTGGAAACACCATATATTTT. It translates to CASSLNAGNSGNTIYF.